This TCR beta chain was identified during a study of blood T cell repertoires in COVID-19. Turning to the study itself: The study drew acute and convalescent COVID-19 samples from the United States, Italy and Spain.

The repertoire was sequenced with immunoSEQ multiplex PCR; TCRdb's copy has only in-frame clones and lacks some. The sample records some 62,000 clones, around 91% being singletons. Material for sequencing was peripheral blood. The sequence was obtained from a woman aged 60-75 years with COVID-19, enrolled during active disease.

CDR3 nucleotides: TGTGCCACCCAAGCAGGGAGCACAGATACGCAGTATTTT. As protein: CATQAGSTDTQYF. The V call is TRBV21-1, the J call TRBJ2-3; whether TRBD1, the table's D call, matches the DNA was not checked. TRBV21-1 represents a pseudogene. The CDR3 spans 13 residues.